What follows are 16 T cell receptor beta chains derived from one specimen sequenced in a study of cytomegalovirus exposure and HLA in healthy donors. Using immunoSEQ multiplex PCR, the repertoire was profiled, and TCRdb retains in-frame clones only, with some absent. This table holds 260,000 or so clones, approximately 90% found once. The sequencing input was PBMCs. Receptors were obtained from a man between 18 and 35 years old in good health and CMV-seronegative.

V gene TRBV27 combines with J gene TRBJ1-1, with D perhaps matching TRBD1 (5 bases). Trimming removed 3 bases from V and 0 bases from J, with 11 bases in between. Germline lookup yields CDR1 MNHEY and CDR2 SMNVEV (reference sequence). The CDR3 runs 15 residues. CDR3 protein: CASSLGPLVNTEAFF. The CDR3 DNA reads as TGTGCCAGCAGTTTGGGGCCGCTTGTGAACACTGAAGCTTTCTTT.

This sequence joins TRBV10-1 and TRBJ2-5; 9 bases are shared with TRBD2. The CDR3 covers 16 residues. The V gene's germline CDR1 is WNHNN and CDR2 SYGVQD (reference sequence). Losses at the gene ends were 0 bases for V and 5 bases for J; bases not matched to a gene: 7. The CDR3 DNA follows: TGCGCCAGCAGTGAGTCGCCATCCCTAGCGGGGGAGACCCAGTACTTC. It is translated as CASSESPSLAGETQYF.

The chain has TRBV20-1 and TRBJ2-7; D remains unclear. Germline V gene data show CDR1 as DFQATT and CDR2 as SNEGSKA (reference sequence). Trimming stripped 0 bases from V and 5 bases from J, with 2 bases between. The CDR3 totals 10 residues. The CDR3 DNA follows: TGCAGTGCTAGAGATAACGAGCAGTACTTC. Its protein is CSARDNEQYF.

This clone appeared a few times. This rearrangement joins TRBV7-2 to TRBJ2-7, with D perhaps matching TRBD1 (6 bases). This CDR3 has 12 amino acids. V was shortened by 5 bases and J by 3 bases, with 8 bases between the two germline ends. CDR1 and CDR2 from the germline V gene are SGHTA and FQGNSA. The CDR3 region has the DNA TGTGCCAGCAGCACAGGGTACTACGAGCAGTACTTC. Amino acids: CASSTGYYEQYF.

V and J are TRBV19 and TRBJ1-2; 8 bases agree with TRBD1. Germline V CDR1 and CDR2: LNHDA, SQIVND (reference sequence). V shed 7 bases and J 8 bases; nucleotides not matched to a gene: 12. The length of the CDR3 is 14 residues. CDR3 sequence: CASKSGGQGSGYTF. CDR3 bases: TGTGCCAGTAAAAGTGGAGGACAGGGTTCGGGCTACACCTTC.

The gene calls are TRBV12-5 and TRBJ2-2; 7 positions match TRBD1. CDR1 and CDR2 from the germline V gene are LGHNT and FRNRAP. V was pared by 2 bases and J by 3 bases, with 3 bases of the junction left unmatched. This CDR3 is 15 amino acids long. CDR3 sequence (DNA): TGTGCTAGTGGTTTGAGGCAGGGGGACACCGGGGAGCTGTTTTTT. Translating it yields CASGLRQGDTGELFF. The complete variable domain, with remaining parts taken from reference TRBV12-5 and TRBJ2-2, reads DARVTQTPRHKVTEMGQEVTMRCQPILGHNTVFWYRQTMMQGLELLAYFRNRAPLDDSGMPKDRFSAEMPDATLATLKIQPSEPRDSAVYFCASGLRQGDTGELFFGEGSRLTVL.

The V and J genes are TRBV7-9 and TRBJ2-7, with D unclear. Germline CDR1 reads SEHNR; CDR2 reads FQNEAQ (reference sequence). V lost 4 bases and J lost 4, with 8 bases in between. This CDR3 contains 12 residues. The CDR3 sequence: CASSSSHYEQYF. The CDR3 DNA reads as TGTGCCAGCAGCTCGAGCCATTACGAGCAGTACTTC.

The V and J genes are TRBV28 and TRBJ1-1; 8 positions agree with TRBD1. V lost 6 bases, J lost 3 bases, and 6 bases stayed unmatched. The germline V gene encodes CDR1 MDHEN and CDR2 SYDVKM. The CDR3 is made up of 14 amino acids. The CDR3 bases are TGTGCCAGCAGACGTGACAGGGGCTACACTGAAGCTTTCTTT. Translation: CASRRDRGYTEAFF.

The rearrangement uses TRBV12-5 and TRBJ2-6; D gene ambiguous. The germline V gene encodes CDR1 LGHNT and CDR2 FRNRAP. This CDR3 is 15 amino acids long. Deletions cut 1 base from V and 2 bases from J, with 6 bases between. CDR3 region: CASGLAETGANVLTF. The CDR3 DNA reads TGTGCTAGTGGTTTGGCTGAGACTGGGGCCAACGTCCTGACTTTC.

V is TRBV5-1 and J is TRBJ2-7, with 10 bases lining up with TRBD2. The CDR3 contains 15 residues. Per germline, CDR1 SGHRS and CDR2 YFSETQ. The trim removed 3 bases at V and 4 bases at J, leaving 7 bases unmatched. The CDR3 DNA is TGCGCCAGCAGCTCGGAACTAGCGGGGCTTTACGAGCAGTACTTC. This codes for CASSSELAGLYEQYF. Full variable domain (remainder filled in from reference TRBV5-1 and TRBJ2-7): KAGVTQTPRYLIKTRGQQVTLSCSPISGHRSVSWYQQTPGQGLQFLFEYFSETQRNKGNFPGRFSGRQFSNSRSEMNVSTLELGDSALYLCASSSELAGLYEQYFGPGTRLTVT.

The count of this clone is one. The J gene is TRBJ1-6, the V gene TRBV7-2; D remains ambiguous. CDR1 is SGHTA, CDR2 FQGNSA, per germline. V was clipped by 1 base and J by 7 bases, with 8 bases between them. The CDR3 length is 14 residues. CDR3 amino acids: CASSLGAANSPLHF. The CDR3 DNA is TGTGCCAGCAGCTTAGGGGCAGCAAATTCACCCCTCCACTTT.

The CDR3 reads CASSLDAETNIQYF. The DNA for the CDR3 is TGCGCCAGCAGCTTAGACGCGGAGACAAACATTCAGTACTTC. The chain links TRBV5-1 to TRBJ2-4; no firm D call. This CDR3 comprises 14 residues. Trimming removed 2 bases at V and 6 bases at J, with 12 bases between. Germline-derived CDR1 and CDR2 are SGHRS and YFSETQ. Supplemented by reference TRBV5-1 and TRBJ2-4, the full variable domain reads KAGVTQTPRYLIKTRGQQVTLSCSPISGHRSVSWYQQTPGQGLQFLFEYFSETQRNKGNFPGRFSGRQFSNSRSEMNVSTLELGDSALYLCASSLDAETNIQYFGAGTRLSVL.

The rearrangement uses TRBV5-1 and TRBJ1-1; D is possibly TRBD1 (5 bases). CDR3 length: 14 amino acids. Trimming shortened V by 1 base and J by 4 bases, and 11 bases separated the two germline ends. Germline lookup yields CDR1 SGHRS and CDR2 YFSETQ. In nucleotides, the CDR3 is TGCGCCAGCAGCTTGCCAGGGTTTGGCACTGAAGCTTTCTTT. Translated, it gives CASSLPGFGTEAFF.

The V gene is TRBV6-5, the J gene TRBJ1-1; D is unclear. Trimming left V 7 bases short and J 7 bases short, with 19 bases between. Per the germline V gene, CDR1 is MNHEY and CDR2 is SVGAGI. The CDR3 runs to 14 residues. The CDR3 reads CASIPRGGSIEAFF. CDR3 sequence (DNA): TGTGCCAGCATCCCCCGGGGAGGCTCAATTGAAGCTTTCTTT.

This chain links TRBV7-2 with TRBJ1-2; TRBD1 aligns across 10 bases. The germline CDR1 and CDR2 sequences are SGHTA and FQGNSA. V trimming: 5 bases; J trimming: 8 bases; junction bases outside the gene matches: 8. The CDR3 length is 14 residues. The CDR3 nucleotides read TGTGCCAGCAGCGCTAGACAGGGGGCGCGCGGCTACACCTTC. Translation gives CASSARQGARGYTF.

This clone has more than one count but fewer than ten. The V call is TRBV6-6, the J call TRBJ1-5; 7 bases are a match to TRBD1. There are 15 residues in the CDR3. Germline values: CDR1 MNHNY, CDR2 SVGAGI (reference sequence). The ends lost 5 bases at V and 4 bases at J; junction bases unmatched: 8. The CDR3 region has the DNA TGTGCCAGCAGTAACCCCGAGACAGGGAATCAGCCCCAGCATTTT. Its protein product is CASSNPETGNQPQHF.